Listed here are 6 T cell receptor beta chains from one sample, sequenced in a study of T cells in Graves' hyperthyroidism and ophthalmopathy. Using RNA transcripts as the source, TCR beta CDR3 regions were amplified. HTBI primers were used for first-round RT-PCR of the TCR CDR3. TCRdb fed the multiplex PCR reads into MiXCR, producing one record per CDR3 protein. The profile shows about 46,000 distinct CDR3 sequences, about 52% of them singletons. Sequencing input: peripheral blood or thyroid tissue (not recorded which). Every receptor here comes from a woman aged 50 to 60 with Graves' hyperthyroidism.

In its sample, this clonotype was seen many times. This chain joins TRBV5-6 and TRBJ1-2, with 8 bases that match TRBD1. Germline CDR1 SGHDT, CDR2 YYEEEE. The CDR3 loop spans 15 amino acids. The V gene end was trimmed by 0 bases and the J gene end by 3 bases; junction bases not matched to a gene: 4. The CDR3 here is CASSLVRGRDYGYTF. DNA of the CDR3: TGTGCCAGCAGCTTGGTCAGGGGGCGTGACTATGGCTACACCTTC.

This clonotype was counted many times. This chain joins TRBV11-2 and TRBJ1-6, with unresolved D. The V and J ends lost 1 base and 9 bases respectively, with 13 bases between them. CDR1 SGHAT and CDR2 FQNNGV come from the germline V gene. CDR3 length: 15 residues. The DNA for the CDR3 is TGTGCCAGCAGCTTAGGACGGACTGTAGGTTCACCCCTCCACTTT. Encoded protein: CASSLGRTVGSPLHF.

This clonotype has only a few counts. This chain joins TRBV7-6 and TRBJ2-5, with 14 bases aligning to TRBD2. Germline V gene data show CDR1 as SGHVS and CDR2 as FNYEAQ. The CDR3 extends over 18 amino acids. Unmatched junction bases numbered 14, after V lost 6 bases and J lost 5 bases. The CDR3 DNA follows: TGTGCCAGCAGTACCGGACTAGCGGGAGGAGCGAGGTGGGAGACCCAGTACTTC. Residues: CASSTGLAGGARWETQYF.

J is TRBJ1-1 and V is TRBV7-3; 8 bases are shared with TRBD1. The trim removed 5 bases at V and 5 bases at J, leaving 4 bases unmatched. CDR1 and CDR2 from the germline V gene are SGHTA and FQGTGA. This CDR3 contains 13 residues. This chain's CDR3 is CASSRDRGTEAFF. The CDR3 DNA follows: TGTGCCAGCAGCCGAGACAGGGGTACTGAAGCTTTCTTT.

As regards this clonotype: Being one base from a much bigger clone, this may be a read error. The genes are TRBV28 and TRBJ1-5; the D gene is possibly TRBD1 (6 bases). The length of the CDR3 is 16 residues. The germline V gene has CDR1 MDHEN and CDR2 SYDVKM. CDR3 coding DNA: TGTGCCAGCAGTTTATGGCAGGGGACCTACAATCAGCCCCTGCATTTT. This codes for CASSLWQGTYNQPLHF.

The genes are TRBV29-1 and TRBJ1-5; TRBD1 aligns across 9 bases. The germline CDR1 and CDR2 sequences are SQVTM and ANQGSEA. The V and J ends lost 5 bases and 2 bases, in that order; junction bases with no gene match: 4. The CDR3 has 14 amino acids. The CDR3, as DNA: TGCAGCGTTTCGGGACAGGGCGGCAATCAGCCCCAGCATTTT. Translated: CSVSGQGGNQPQHF.